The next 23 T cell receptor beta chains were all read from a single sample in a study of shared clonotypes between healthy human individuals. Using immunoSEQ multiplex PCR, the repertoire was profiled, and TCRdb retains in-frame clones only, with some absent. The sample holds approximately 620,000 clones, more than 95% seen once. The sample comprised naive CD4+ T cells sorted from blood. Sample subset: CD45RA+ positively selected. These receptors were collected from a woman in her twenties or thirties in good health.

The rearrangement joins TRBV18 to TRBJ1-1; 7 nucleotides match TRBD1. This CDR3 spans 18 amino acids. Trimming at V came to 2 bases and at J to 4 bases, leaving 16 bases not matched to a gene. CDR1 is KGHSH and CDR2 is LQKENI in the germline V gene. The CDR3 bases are TGTGCCAGCTCACCAAGTTCCCCAGGACAGGTCGTTTTCACTGAAGCTTTCTTT. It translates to CASSPSSPGQVVFTEAFF.

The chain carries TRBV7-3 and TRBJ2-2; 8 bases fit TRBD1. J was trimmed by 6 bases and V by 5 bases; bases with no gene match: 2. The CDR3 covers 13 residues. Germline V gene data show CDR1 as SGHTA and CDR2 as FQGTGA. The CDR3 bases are TGTGCCAGCAGCCGGACAGGGCCCGGGGAGCTGTTTTTT. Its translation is CASSRTGPGELFF.

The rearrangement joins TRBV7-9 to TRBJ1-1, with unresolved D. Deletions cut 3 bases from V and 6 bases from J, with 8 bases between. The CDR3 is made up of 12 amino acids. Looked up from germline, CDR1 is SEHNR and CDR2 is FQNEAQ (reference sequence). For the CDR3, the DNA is TGTGCCAGCAGCTTGATGGGAGCTGAAGCTTTCTTT. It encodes CASSLMGAEAFF.

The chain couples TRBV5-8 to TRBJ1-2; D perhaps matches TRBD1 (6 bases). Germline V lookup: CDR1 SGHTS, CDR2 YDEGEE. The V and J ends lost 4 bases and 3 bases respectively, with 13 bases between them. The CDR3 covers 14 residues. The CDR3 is CASSLYRQDYGYTF. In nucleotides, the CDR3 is TGTGCCAGCAGCCTATACCGACAGGACTATGGCTACACCTTC.

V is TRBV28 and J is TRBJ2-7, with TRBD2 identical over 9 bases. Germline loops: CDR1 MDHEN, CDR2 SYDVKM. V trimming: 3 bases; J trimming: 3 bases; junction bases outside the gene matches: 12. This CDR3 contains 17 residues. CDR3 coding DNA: TGTGCCAGCAGTTTCCGAGCTAGCGGGACGCACAACTACGAGCAGTACTTC. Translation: CASSFRASGTHNYEQYF.

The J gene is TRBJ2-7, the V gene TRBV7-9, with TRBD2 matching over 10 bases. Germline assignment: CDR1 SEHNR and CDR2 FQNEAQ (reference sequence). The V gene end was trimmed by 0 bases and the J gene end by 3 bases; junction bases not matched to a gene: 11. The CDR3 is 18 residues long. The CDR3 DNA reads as TGTGCCAGCAGCTTAGCAGCAGGGGGGACTAGCGACTACTACGAGCAGTACTTC. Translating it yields CASSLAAGGTSDYYEQYF.

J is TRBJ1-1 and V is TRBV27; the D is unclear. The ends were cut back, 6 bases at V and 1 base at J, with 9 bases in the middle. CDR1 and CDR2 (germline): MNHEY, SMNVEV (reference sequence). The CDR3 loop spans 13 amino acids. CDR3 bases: TGTGCCAGCAGAAACAGAGAGAACACTGAAGCTTTCTTT. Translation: CASRNRENTEAFF.

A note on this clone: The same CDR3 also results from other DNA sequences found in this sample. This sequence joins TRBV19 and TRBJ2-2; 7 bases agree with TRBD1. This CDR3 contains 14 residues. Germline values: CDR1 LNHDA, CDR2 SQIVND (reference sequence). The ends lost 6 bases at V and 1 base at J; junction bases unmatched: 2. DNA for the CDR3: TGTGCCAGTAGCCGGACAGGGAACACCGGGGAGCTGTTTTTT. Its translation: CASSRTGNTGELFF.

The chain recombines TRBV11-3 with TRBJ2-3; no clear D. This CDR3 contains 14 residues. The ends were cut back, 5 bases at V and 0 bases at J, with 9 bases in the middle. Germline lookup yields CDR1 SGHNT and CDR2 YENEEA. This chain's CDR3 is CASSDRSSTDTQYF. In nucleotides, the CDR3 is TGTGCCAGCAGCGATAGATCTAGCACAGATACGCAGTATTTT.

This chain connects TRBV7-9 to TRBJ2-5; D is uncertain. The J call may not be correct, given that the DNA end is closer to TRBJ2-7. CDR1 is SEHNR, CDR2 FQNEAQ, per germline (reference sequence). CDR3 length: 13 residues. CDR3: CASRPLDSYEQYF. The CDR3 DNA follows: TGTGCCAGCAGACCTCTAGATTCCTACGAGCAGTACTTC.

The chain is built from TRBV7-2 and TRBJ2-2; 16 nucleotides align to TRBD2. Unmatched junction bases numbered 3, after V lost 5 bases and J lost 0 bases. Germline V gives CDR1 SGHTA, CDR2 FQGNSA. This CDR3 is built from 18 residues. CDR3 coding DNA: TGTGCCAGCAGCCCGGGACTAGCGGGAGGGCCGAACACCGGGGAGCTGTTTTTT. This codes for CASSPGLAGGPNTGELFF.

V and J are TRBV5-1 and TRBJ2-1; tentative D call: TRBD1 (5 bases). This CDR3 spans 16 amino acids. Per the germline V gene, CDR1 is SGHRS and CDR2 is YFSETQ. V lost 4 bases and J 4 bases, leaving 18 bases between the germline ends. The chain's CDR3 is CASSTPGRVFYNEQFF. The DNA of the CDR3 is TGCGCCAGCAGCACCCCGGGCAGGGTGTTTTACAATGAGCAGTTCTTC.

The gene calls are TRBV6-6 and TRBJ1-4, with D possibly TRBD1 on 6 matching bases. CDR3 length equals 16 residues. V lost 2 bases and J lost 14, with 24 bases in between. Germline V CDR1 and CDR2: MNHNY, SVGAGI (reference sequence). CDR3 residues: CASSYLLGGADRVLFF. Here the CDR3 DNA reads TGTGCCAGCAGTTACCTACTCGGGGGGGCAGATCGGGTGCTGTTTTTT.

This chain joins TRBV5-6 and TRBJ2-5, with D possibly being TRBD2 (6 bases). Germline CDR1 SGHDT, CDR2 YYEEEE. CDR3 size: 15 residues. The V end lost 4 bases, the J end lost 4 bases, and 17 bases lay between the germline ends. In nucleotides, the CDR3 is TGTGCCAGCAGCCCTAGGGCGGGGTATGGAGAGACCCAGTACTTC. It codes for CASSPRAGYGETQYF.

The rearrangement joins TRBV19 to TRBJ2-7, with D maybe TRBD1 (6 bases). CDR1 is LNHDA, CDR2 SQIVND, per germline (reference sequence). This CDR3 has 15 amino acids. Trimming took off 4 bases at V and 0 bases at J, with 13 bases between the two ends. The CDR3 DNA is TGTGCCAGTAGTAAGGACAGTTACAACTCCTACGAGCAGTACTTC. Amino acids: CASSKDSYNSYEQYF.

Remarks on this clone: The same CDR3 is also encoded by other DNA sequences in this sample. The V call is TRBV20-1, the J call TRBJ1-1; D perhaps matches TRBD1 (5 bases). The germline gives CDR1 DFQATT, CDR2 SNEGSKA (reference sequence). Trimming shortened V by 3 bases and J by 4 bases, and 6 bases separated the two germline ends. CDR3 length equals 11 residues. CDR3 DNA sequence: TGCAGTGCTAGCGGGGGCACTGAAGCTTTCTTT. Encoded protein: CSASGGTEAFF.

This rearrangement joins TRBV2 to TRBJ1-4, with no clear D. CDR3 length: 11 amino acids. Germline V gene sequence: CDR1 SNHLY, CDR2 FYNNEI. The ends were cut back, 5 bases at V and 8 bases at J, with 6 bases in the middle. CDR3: CASSSWEKLFF. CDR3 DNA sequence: TGTGCCAGCAGTTCTTGGGAAAAACTGTTTTTT.

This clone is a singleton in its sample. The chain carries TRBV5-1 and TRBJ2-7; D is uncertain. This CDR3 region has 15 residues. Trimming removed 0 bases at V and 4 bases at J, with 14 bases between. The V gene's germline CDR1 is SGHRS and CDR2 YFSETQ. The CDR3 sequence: CASSLVALGPYEQYF. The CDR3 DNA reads TGCGCCAGCAGCTTGGTAGCCCTCGGTCCTTACGAGCAGTACTTC.

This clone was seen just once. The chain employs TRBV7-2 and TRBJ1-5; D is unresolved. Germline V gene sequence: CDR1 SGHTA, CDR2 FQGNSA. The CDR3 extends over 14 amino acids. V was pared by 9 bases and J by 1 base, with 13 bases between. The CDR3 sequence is CASAREASNQPQHF. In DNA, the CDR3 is TGTGCCAGTGCGAGGGAGGCAAGCAATCAGCCCCAGCATTTT.

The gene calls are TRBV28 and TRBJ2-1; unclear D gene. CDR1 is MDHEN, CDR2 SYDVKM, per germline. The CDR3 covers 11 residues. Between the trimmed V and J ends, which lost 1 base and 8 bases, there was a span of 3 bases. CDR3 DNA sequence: TGTGCCAGCAGTTTATACGATGAGCAGTTCTTC. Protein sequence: CASSLYDEQFF.

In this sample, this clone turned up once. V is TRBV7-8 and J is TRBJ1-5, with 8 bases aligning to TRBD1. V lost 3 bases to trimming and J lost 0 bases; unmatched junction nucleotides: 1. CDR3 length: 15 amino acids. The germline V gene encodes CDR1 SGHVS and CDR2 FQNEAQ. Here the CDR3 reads CASSFGTGSNQPQHF. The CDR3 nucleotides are TGTGCCAGCAGCTTCGGGACAGGTAGCAATCAGCCCCAGCATTTT.

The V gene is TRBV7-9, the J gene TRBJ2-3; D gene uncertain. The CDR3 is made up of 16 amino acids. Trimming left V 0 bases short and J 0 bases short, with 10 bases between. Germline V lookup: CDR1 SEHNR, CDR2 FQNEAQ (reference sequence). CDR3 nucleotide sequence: TGTGCCAGCAGCTTAGCGTTAGGTACTAGCACAGATACGCAGTATTTT. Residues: CASSLALGTSTDTQYF.

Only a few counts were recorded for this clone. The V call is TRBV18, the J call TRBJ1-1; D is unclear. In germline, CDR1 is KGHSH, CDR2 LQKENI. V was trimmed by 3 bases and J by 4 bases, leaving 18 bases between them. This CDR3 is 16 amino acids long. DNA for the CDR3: TGTGCCAGCTCACCTCTCGAATGGGCCTCTGGCACTGAAGCTTTCTTT. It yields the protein CASSPLEWASGTEAFF. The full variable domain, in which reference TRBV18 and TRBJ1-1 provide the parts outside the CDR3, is NAGVMQNPRHLVRRRGQEARLRCSPMKGHSHVYWYRQLPEEGLKFMVYLQKENIIDESGMPKERFSAEFPKEGPSILRIQQVVRGDSAAYFCASSPLEWASGTEAFFGQGTRLTVV.